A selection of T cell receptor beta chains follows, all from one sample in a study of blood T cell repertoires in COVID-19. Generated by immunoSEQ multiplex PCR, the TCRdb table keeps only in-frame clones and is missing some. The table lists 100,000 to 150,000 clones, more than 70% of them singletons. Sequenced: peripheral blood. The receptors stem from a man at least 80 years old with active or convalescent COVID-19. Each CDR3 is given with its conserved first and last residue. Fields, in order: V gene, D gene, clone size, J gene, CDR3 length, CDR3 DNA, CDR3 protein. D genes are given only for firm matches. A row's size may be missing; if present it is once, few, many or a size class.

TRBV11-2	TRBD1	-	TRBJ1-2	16	TGTGCCAGCAGCTTATCCGACAGGGGGGTATTGTATGGCTACACCTTC	CASSLSDRGVLYGYTF
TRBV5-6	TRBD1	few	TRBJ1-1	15	TGTGCCAGCAGCCATCAACAGGGGATGAACACTGAAGCTTTCTTT	CASSHQQGMNTEAFF
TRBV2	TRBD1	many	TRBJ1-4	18	TGTGCCAGCAGTGGGGCTGGACAGGGGCCTGGCCTACCTGAAAAACTGTTTTTT	CASSGAGQGPGLPEKLFF
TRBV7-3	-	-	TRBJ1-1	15	TGTGCCAGCAGCTTCGGGAAGACTCCCCTGGATAGTGTCTTCTTT	CASSFGKTPLDSVFF
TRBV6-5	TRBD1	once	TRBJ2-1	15	TGTGCCAGCAGTTACTCCCAGGGGGCGTACAATGAGCAGTTCTTC	CASSYSQGAYNEQFF
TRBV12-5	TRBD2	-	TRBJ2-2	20	TGTGCTAGTGGTTTGGTACAGACGCTTAGCGGGGGGAGCCTCACCGGGGAGCTGTTTTTT	CASGLVQTLSGGSLTGELFF
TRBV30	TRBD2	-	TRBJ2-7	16	TGTGCCTGGAGTGTACAGTTAGCGGGGGGCACCTACGAGCAGTACTTC	CAWSVQLAGGTYEQYF
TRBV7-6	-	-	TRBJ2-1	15	TGTGCCACCAGTCCTGGGCTTAGCTCCTACAATGAGCAGTTCTTC	CATSPGLSSYNEQFF
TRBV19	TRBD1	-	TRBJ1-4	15	TGTGCCAGTAGTTCGAGACAGGGGCTTGGTGAAAAACTGTTTTTT	CASSSRQGLGEKLFF
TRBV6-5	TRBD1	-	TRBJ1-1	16	TGTGCCAGCAGTTACTCGCAACAGGGGCTGAACACTGAAGCTTTCTTT	CASSYSQQGLNTEAFF